The clone carrying this TCR beta chain was counted a single time. The data originate from a study of chemoradiotherapy in HPV16-positive cancers. Germline V gene data show CDR1 as SGDLS and CDR2 as YYNGEE. Trimming removed 3 bases at V and 2 bases at J, with 11 bases between. This CDR3 contains 14 residues. The data were produced by immunoSEQ multiplex PCR, yet TCRdb's version contains in-frame clones alone and is incomplete. The profile shows roughly 880 clones, approximately 87% of them singletons. The gene calls are TRBV9 and TRBJ1-1, with D perhaps matching TRBD1 (6 bases). This sample comprised tumor tissue, obtained from a patient who underwent chemoradiotherapy. This TCR was recovered from a human donor with HPV-associated anogenital cancer. The CDR3: CASSAGTINTEAFF. CDR3 coding DNA: TGTGCCAGCAGCGCCGGGACAATCAACACTGAAGCTTTCTTT.